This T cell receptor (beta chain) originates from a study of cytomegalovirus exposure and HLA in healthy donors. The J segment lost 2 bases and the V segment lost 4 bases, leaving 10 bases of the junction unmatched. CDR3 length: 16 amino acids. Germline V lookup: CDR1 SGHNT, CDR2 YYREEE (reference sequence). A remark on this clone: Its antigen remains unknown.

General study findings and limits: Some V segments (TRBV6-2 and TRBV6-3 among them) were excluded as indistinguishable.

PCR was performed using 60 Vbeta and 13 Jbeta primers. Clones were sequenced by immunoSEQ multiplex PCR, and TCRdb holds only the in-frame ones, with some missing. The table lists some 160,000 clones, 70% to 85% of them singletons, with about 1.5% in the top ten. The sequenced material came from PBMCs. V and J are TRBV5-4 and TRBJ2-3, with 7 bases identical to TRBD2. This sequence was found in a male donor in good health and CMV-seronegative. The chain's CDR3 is CASSERDREVTDTQYF. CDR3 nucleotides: TGTGCCAGCAGCGAGCGGGACCGGGAGGTCACAGATACGCAGTATTTT. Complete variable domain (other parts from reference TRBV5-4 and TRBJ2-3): ETGVTQSPTHLIKTRGQQVTLRCSSQSGHNTVSWYQQALGQGPQFIFQYYREEENGRGNFPPRFSGLQFPNYSSELNVNALELDDSALYLCASSERDREVTDTQYFGPGTRLTVL.